The 17 T cell receptor beta chains in this list originate from one sample, sequenced in a study of PD-L1 blockade in urothelial cancer. This sample's time point: pretreatment peripheral blood. Clones were sequenced by immunoSEQ multiplex PCR, and TCRdb holds only the in-frame ones, with some missing. The data hold 49,000 or so clones, with about four fifths observed a single time. The material was PBMCs, obtained around atezolizumab (anti-PD-L1) treatment. These receptors were collected from a man in his sixties or seventies with urothelial cancer.

This rearrangement joins TRBV11-3 to TRBJ2-1; possibly TRBD1 for D (6 bases). V was pared by 5 bases and J by 6 bases, with 14 bases between. Per germline, CDR1 SGHNT and CDR2 YENEEA. This CDR3 is built from 14 residues. CDR3 loop: CASSLTTGLNEQFF. For the CDR3, the DNA is TGTGCCAGCAGCCTTACGACAGGTCTCAATGAGCAGTTCTTC. Full variable domain (outside the CDR3, taken from reference TRBV11-3 and TRBJ2-1): EAGVVQSPRYKIIEKKQPVAFWCNPISGHNTLYWYLQNLGQGPELLIRYENEEAVDDSQLPKDRFSAERLKGVDSTLKIQPAELGDSAVYLCASSLTTGLNEQFFGPGTRLTVL.

The chain has TRBV11-2 and TRBJ1-4, with TRBD1 matching 7 bases. The CDR3 length is 14 residues. V dropped 5 bases and J dropped 5; count of bases not matched to a gene: 5. The V gene's germline CDR1 is SGHAT and CDR2 FQNNGV. CDR3 region: CASSTQQGNEKLFF. CDR3 sequence (DNA): TGTGCCAGCAGCACACAACAGGGGAATGAAAAACTGTTTTTT.

The V call is TRBV5-1, the J call TRBJ2-1, with no clear D. The CDR3 consists of 13 residues. The germline V gene encodes CDR1 SGHRS and CDR2 YFSETQ. V was clipped by 0 bases and J by 8 bases, with 9 bases between them. DNA for the CDR3: TGCGCCAGCAGCTTGGCGATCTCGGATGAGCAGTTCTTC. It encodes CASSLAISDEQFF.

The chain employs TRBV7-2 and TRBJ2-7; TRBD2 might be the D (6 bases). This CDR3 region has 15 residues. V was shortened by 1 base and J by 2 bases, with 12 bases between the two germline ends. CDR1 is SGHTA and CDR2 is FQGNSA in the germline V gene. The CDR3 here is CASSLGASEAYEQYF. DNA of the CDR3: TGTGCCAGCAGCTTAGGGGCTAGCGAGGCCTACGAGCAGTACTTC.

For this clone: Given a much more abundant clone one base away, this may be a read error. This rearrangement joins TRBV6-1 to TRBJ2-2; 7 bases match TRBD1. V lost 2 bases, J lost 0 bases, and 0 bases stayed unmatched. The germline V gene encodes CDR1 MNHNS and CDR2 SASEGT. This CDR3 has 15 amino acids. The CDR3 loop is CASSEQGANTGELFF. In nucleotides, the CDR3 is TGTGCCAGCAGTGAACAGGGGGCGAACACCGGGGAGCTGTTTTTT.

The V and J genes are TRBV19 and TRBJ1-1; D is unclear. The CDR3 length is 15 residues. Germline lookup yields CDR1 LNHDA and CDR2 SQIVND (reference sequence). The V and J ends lost 4 bases and 0 bases respectively, with 12 bases between them. For the CDR3, the DNA is TGTGCCAGTAGTACGTTGGAGGGCATGAACACTGAAGCTTTCTTT. It encodes CASSTLEGMNTEAFF.

The CDR3 nucleotides are TGTGCCAGCAGTCCCCGACAGGGGGCACCGCTCTCTGGGGCCAACGTCCTGACTTTC. Its translation is CASSPRQGAPLSGANVLTF. The rearrangement uses TRBV27 and TRBJ2-6; 10 nucleotides align to TRBD1. The CDR3 length is 19 residues. CDR1 and CDR2 from the germline V gene are MNHEY and SMNVEV (reference sequence). J gave up 0 bases and V 5 bases, and 10 bases lay outside the gene matches. The variable domain in full, with the rest retrieved from reference TRBV27 and TRBJ2-6, is EAQVTQNPRYLITVTGKKLTVTCSQNMNHEYMSWYRQDPGLGLRQIYYSMNVEVTDKGDVPEGYKVSRKEKRNFPLILESPSPNQTSLYFCASSPRQGAPLSGANVLTFGAGSRLTVL.

The chain couples TRBV6-1 to TRBJ1-5; 7 bases are shared with TRBD1. V lost 7 bases to trimming and J lost 7 bases; unmatched junction nucleotides: 10. CDR3 length: 14 amino acids. Germline V gene data show CDR1 as MNHNS and CDR2 as SASEGT. The CDR3 sequence: CASTLTGVEQPQHF. In DNA form, the CDR3 reads TGTGCCAGCACTCTCACAGGGGTTGAACAGCCCCAGCATTTT.

In its sample, this clone was seen many times. The chain carries TRBV7-2 and TRBJ2-4, with 9 nucleotides matching TRBD1. The CDR3 runs to 16 residues. The V gene end was trimmed by 5 bases and the J gene end by 0 bases; junction bases not matched to a gene: 5. Germline V gene lookup returns CDR1 SGHTA and CDR2 FQGNSA. The CDR3 sequence is CASSLGQGLAKNIQYF. The CDR3 nucleotides read TGTGCCAGCAGCCTGGGACAGGGTTTAGCCAAAAACATTCAGTACTTC.

This clone was counted a few times. J is TRBJ2-3 and V is TRBV2; tentatively, D is TRBD1 (6 bases). The CDR3 runs to 15 residues. Looked up from germline, CDR1 is SNHLY and CDR2 is FYNNEI. Trimming shortened V by 4 bases and J by 0 bases, and 11 bases separated the two germline ends. The DNA for the CDR3 is TGTGCCAGCAGTGCGGACAGATCTAGCACAGATACGCAGTATTTT. This sequence encodes CASSADRSSTDTQYF. The full variable domain, with the rest looked up from reference TRBV2 and TRBJ2-3, is EPEVTQTPSHQVTQMGQEVILRCVPISNHLYFYWYRQILGQKVEFLVSFYNNEISEKSEIFDDQFSVERPDGSNFTLKIRSTKLEDSAMYFCASSADRSSTDTQYFGPGTRLTVL.

The chain is built from TRBV20-1 and TRBJ2-7; weak D call: TRBD2 (6 bases). The CDR3 is 11 amino acids. CDR1 is DFQATT and CDR2 is SNEGSKA in the germline V gene (reference sequence). CDR3 protein: CSLLATYEQYF. The CDR3 bases are TGCAGCTTACTAGCCACCTACGAGCAGTACTTC.

CDR3 region: CASSLHSKYEQYF. CDR3 coding DNA: TGTGCCAGCAGTTTACATTCCAAATACGAGCAGTACTTC. This chain connects TRBV27 to TRBJ2-7; D unclear. The V end was cut by 2 bases, the J end by 4 bases, with 9 bases between. Germline CDR1 MNHEY, CDR2 SMNVEV (reference sequence). This CDR3 region has 13 residues.

The CDR3 sequence is CSVENSAYGYTF. In DNA, the CDR3 is TGCAGCGTTGAGAACAGTGCCTATGGCTACACCTTC. The V and J genes are TRBV29-1 and TRBJ1-2; no clear D gene. The CDR3 consists of 12 residues. Germline V gene lookup returns CDR1 SQVTM and CDR2 ANQGSEA. Trimming removed 3 bases at V and 4 bases at J, with 9 bases between.

Here the CDR3 DNA reads TGTGCCAGCGGACCGACTAGCGGGAGTCAGTTCTTC. Residues: CASGPTSGSQFF. The chain recombines TRBV9 with TRBJ2-1, with TRBD2 matching 12 bases. Germline lookup yields CDR1 SGDLS and CDR2 YYNGEE. With V trimmed by 7 bases and J by 13 bases, 6 bases remained unmatched. The CDR3 spans 12 residues.

The rearrangement joins TRBV30 to TRBJ1-1; 10 positions agree with TRBD1. Germline CDR1 reads GTSNPN; CDR2 reads SVGIG (reference sequence). The CDR3 consists of 14 residues. V shed 2 bases, J shed 7 bases, and the junction held 7 bases outside the gene matches. The CDR3 loop reads CAWSYRQGASEAFF. The CDR3 nucleotides are TGTGCCTGGAGTTATAGACAGGGGGCAAGTGAAGCTTTCTTT. Based on the CDR3 plus reference TRBV30 and TRBJ1-1, the full variable domain is SQTIHQWPATLVQPVGSPLSLECTVEGTSNPNLYWYRQAAGRGLQLLFYSVGIGQISSEVPQNLSASRPQDRQFILSSKKLLLSDSGFYLCAWSYRQGASEAFFGQGTRLTVV.

This clone ranks as medium-sized. This sequence joins TRBV6-4 and TRBJ2-2, with D perhaps matching TRBD1 (6 bases). Looked up from germline, CDR1 is MRHNA and CDR2 is SNTAGT. This CDR3 is built from 15 residues. Trimming pared 4 bases from V and 4 bases from J, leaving 13 bases between. CDR3 amino acids: CASSVQGSGTGELFF. The CDR3 bases are TGTGCCAGCAGTGTGCAGGGGTCGGGCACCGGGGAGCTGTTTTTT.

This clone was seen a handful of times. The chain joins TRBV18 to TRBJ2-7; the match to TRBD2 covers 8 bases. This CDR3 region has 13 residues. Losses at the gene ends were 2 bases for V and 3 bases for J; bases not matched to a gene: 0. Germline CDR1 KGHSH, CDR2 LQKENI. The CDR3 DNA reads TGTGCCAGCTCACCAACTAGCGGCTACGAGCAGTACTTC. Protein: CASSPTSGYEQYF.